This entry features one T cell receptor beta chain sequence. Antigen unknown. This entry is derived from a study of cytomegalovirus exposure and HLA in healthy donors. The junction had 13 bases not matched to a gene; V was cut back by 5 bases and J by 3 bases. Germline-derived CDR1 and CDR2 are GTSNPN and SVGIG (reference sequence). The length of the CDR3 is 16 residues. Only in-frame clones appear in the TCRdb table, and some are missing; sequencing was by immunoSEQ multiplex PCR. The table has around 150,000 clones, approximately 80% seen once; the top ten hold roughly 27%. Study findings and constraints: A few chains linked to CMV were shown in vitro to be specific for CMV antigens. Rare sequences made up most TCRs, while some public TCRs were found in many donors.

Sequencing used PBMCs. This receptor was taken from a man younger than 45 in good health and CMV-seropositive. The chain recombines TRBV30 with TRBJ2-1; 7 bases match TRBD2. In DNA, the CDR3 is TGTGCCTGGGGTGGGGGGTCGAGCGGGAACTACAATGAGCAGTTCTTC. Residues: CAWGGGSSGNYNEQFF.